This TCR beta chain was found in a study of CD8 T cells in ankylosing spondylitis. General observations from the study: Disease-linked clones reportedly concentrated significantly in matched ankylosing spondylitis synovial fluid.

TCRdb re-derived calls from the 5' RACE reads in MiXCR, one entry per CDR3 protein. The sample carries roughly 150,000 distinct CDR3 sequences, under 35% recorded once. In the case of this clonotype: Its antigen is still unknown.

Trimming left V 5 bases short and J 2 bases short, with 10 bases between. CDR1 and CDR2 (germline): SEHNR, FQNEAQ (reference sequence). The CDR3 contains 14 residues. This chain connects TRBV7-9 to TRBJ1-5; D unresolved. The sample was synovial fluid, either unsorted or a sorted T cell fraction (not recorded which). The source of this sequence is a male donor with ankylosing spondylitis. In DNA form, the CDR3 reads TGTGCCAGCAGCCCCGACAAAGGCAATCAGCCCCAGCATTTT. Translated: CASSPDKGNQPQHF.